This T cell receptor beta chain comes out of a study of cytomegalovirus exposure and HLA in healthy donors. For the study at large: Later, an analysis reported that the 95 to 150 validation repertoires had used the same platform as the 500 to 750 first-cohort repertoires.

Remarks on this clone: As yet, its antigen is unknown.

The CDR3 spans 15 residues. V was pared by 2 bases and J by 2 bases, with 12 bases between. Germline loops: CDR1 SQVTM, CDR2 ANQGSEA. Study-wide findings and caveats: Most TCR sequences proved rare, with some public TCRs found in many donors.

The method was immunoSEQ multiplex PCR; TCRdb's version includes in-frame clones alone and lacks a portion of them. Of approximately 280,000 clones in the sample, just over 85% were seen once. Separation from the roughly 670-subject first cohort characterized the roughly 120-subject validation cohort, to which the donors belonged. The clonotype originates from a woman under 30 in good health and CMV-seronegative. Specimen: PBMCs. The chain links TRBV29-1 to TRBJ2-2; D not certain. The CDR3 DNA reads TGCAGCGTTGAACAACCGAAAACTAACACCGGGGAGCTGTTTTTT. Its translation: CSVEQPKTNTGELFF.